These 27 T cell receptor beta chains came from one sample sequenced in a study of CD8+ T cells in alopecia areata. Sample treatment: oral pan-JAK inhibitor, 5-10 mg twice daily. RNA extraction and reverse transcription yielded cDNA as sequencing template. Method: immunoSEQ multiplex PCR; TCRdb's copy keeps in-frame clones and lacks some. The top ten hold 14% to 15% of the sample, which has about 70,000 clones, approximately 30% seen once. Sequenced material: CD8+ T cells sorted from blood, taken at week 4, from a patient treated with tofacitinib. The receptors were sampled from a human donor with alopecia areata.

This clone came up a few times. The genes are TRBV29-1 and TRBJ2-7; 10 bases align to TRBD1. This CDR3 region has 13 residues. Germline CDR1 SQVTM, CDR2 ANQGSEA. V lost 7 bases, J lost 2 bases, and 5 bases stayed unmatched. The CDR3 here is CSGGDRGTYEQYF. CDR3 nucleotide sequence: TGCAGCGGTGGGGACAGGGGAACCTACGAGCAGTACTTC.

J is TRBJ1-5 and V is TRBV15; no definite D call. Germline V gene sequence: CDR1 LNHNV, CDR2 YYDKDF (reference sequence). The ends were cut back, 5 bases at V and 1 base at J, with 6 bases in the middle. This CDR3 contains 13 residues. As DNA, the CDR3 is TGTGCCACCAGCGACCCCAGCAATCAGCCCCAGCATTTT. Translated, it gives CATSDPSNQPQHF.

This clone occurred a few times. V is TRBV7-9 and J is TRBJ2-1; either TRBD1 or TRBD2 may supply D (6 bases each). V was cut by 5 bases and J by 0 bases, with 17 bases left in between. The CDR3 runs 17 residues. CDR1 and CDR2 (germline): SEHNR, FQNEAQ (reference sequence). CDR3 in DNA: TGTGCCAGCAGCCCCGGGGGAAGGGGGAGCTCCTACAATGAGCAGTTCTTC. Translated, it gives CASSPGGRGSSYNEQFF.

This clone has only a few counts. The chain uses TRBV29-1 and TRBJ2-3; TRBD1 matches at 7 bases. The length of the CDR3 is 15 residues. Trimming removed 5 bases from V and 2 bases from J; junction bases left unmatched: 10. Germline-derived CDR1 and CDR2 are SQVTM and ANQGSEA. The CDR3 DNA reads TGCAGCGTTACCCCCCCTGACAGGGCCACAGATACGCAGTATTTT. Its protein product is CSVTPPDRATDTQYF.

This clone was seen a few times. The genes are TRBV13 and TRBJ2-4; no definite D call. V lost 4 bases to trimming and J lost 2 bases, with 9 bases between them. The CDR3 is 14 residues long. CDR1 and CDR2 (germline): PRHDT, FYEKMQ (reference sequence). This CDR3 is CASSSGRSKNIQYF. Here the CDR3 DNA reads TGTGCCAGCAGCTCCGGCCGCTCCAAAAACATTCAGTACTTC.

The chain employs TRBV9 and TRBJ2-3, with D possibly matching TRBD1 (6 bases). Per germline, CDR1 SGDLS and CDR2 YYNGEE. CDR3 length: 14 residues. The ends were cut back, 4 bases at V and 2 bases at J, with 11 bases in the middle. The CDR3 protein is CASSSTGYTDTQYF. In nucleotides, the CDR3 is TGTGCCAGCAGCTCCACAGGGTACACAGATACGCAGTATTTT.

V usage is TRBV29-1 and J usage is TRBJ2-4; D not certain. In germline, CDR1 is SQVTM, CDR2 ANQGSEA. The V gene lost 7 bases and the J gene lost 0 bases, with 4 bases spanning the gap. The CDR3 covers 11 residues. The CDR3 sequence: CSGGAKNIQYF. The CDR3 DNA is TGCAGCGGCGGAGCCAAAAACATTCAGTACTTC.

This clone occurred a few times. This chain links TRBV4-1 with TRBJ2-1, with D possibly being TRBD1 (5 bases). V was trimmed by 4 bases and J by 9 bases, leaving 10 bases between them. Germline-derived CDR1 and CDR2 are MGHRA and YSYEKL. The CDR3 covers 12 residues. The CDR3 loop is CASSPRQGEQFF. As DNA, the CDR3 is TGCGCCAGCAGCCCCCGGCAGGGTGAGCAGTTCTTC.

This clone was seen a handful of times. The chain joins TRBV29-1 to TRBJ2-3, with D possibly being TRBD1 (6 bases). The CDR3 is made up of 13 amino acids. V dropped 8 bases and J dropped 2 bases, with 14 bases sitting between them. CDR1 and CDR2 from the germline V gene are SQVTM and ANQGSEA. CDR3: CSPTTGPTDTQYF. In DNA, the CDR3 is TGCAGCCCTACGACAGGCCCCACAGATACGCAGTATTTT.

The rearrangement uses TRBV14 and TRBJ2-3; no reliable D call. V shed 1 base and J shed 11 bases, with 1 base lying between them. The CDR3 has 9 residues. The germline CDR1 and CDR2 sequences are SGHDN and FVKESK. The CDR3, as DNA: TGTGCCAGCAGCCAAGGGCAGTATTTT. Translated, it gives CASSQGQYF.

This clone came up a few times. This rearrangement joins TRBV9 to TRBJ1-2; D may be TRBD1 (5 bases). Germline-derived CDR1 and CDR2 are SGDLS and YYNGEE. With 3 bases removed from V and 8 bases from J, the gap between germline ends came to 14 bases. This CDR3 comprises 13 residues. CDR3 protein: CASSGMGPPGYTF. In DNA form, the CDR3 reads TGTGCCAGCAGCGGAATGGGACCCCCCGGCTACACCTTC.

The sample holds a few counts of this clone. The DNA of the CDR3 is TGCAGCGGGGGGAGTAATGAAAAACTGTTTTTT. Amino acids: CSGGSNEKLFF. The chain couples TRBV29-1 to TRBJ1-4, with D perhaps matching TRBD1 (5 bases). V lost 7 bases and J 4 bases, leaving 7 bases between the germline ends. Germline CDR1 and CDR2: SQVTM and ANQGSEA. The CDR3 covers 11 residues.

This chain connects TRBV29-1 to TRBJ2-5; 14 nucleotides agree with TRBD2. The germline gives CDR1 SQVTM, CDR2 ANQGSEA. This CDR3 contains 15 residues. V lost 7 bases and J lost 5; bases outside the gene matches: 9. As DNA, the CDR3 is TGCAGCGCCCCGGGACTAGCGGGAGAGGGCGAGACCCAGTACTTC. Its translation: CSAPGLAGEGETQYF.

DNA for the CDR3: TGTGCCTGGGGAAGACGTAACACCGGGGAGCTGTTTTTT. Amino acid sequence: CAWGRRNTGELFF. This chain uses TRBV30 with TRBJ2-2; D unresolved. The germline CDR1 and CDR2 sequences are GTSNPN and SVGIG (reference sequence). CDR3 length: 13 residues. V lost 5 bases and J lost 2, with 9 bases in between.

CDR3 in DNA: TGTGCCAGCAGCTACACAGGGAGTCCCTACGAGCAGTACTTC. It specifies CASSYTGSPYEQYF. This chain joins TRBV7-9 and TRBJ2-7; a possible D gene is TRBD1 (6 bases). The V and J ends lost 4 bases and 2 bases respectively, with 12 bases between them. Germline V gene lookup returns CDR1 SEHNR and CDR2 FQNEAQ (reference sequence). There are 14 residues in the CDR3.

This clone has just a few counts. CDR3 sequence (DNA): TGCAGCGTAGTTCTAAACAGGGACAATGAGCAGTTCTTC. Translating it yields CSVVLNRDNEQFF. The rearrangement joins TRBV29-1 to TRBJ2-1, with D tentatively TRBD1 (6 bases). CDR3 size: 13 residues. V lost 6 bases, J lost 5 bases, and 14 bases lay in between. The germline CDR1 and CDR2 sequences are SQVTM and ANQGSEA.

The DNA of the CDR3 is TGCGCCAGCAGCCACGAAGGGCAGGGTGCCGCCGGGGAGCTGTTTTTT. This gives the protein CASSHEGQGAAGELFF. The chain links TRBV4-1 to TRBJ2-2; a weak D match, TRBD1 (5 bases). The CDR3 consists of 16 residues. The V and J ends lost 3 bases and 6 bases respectively, with 17 bases between them. The germline V gene encodes CDR1 MGHRA and CDR2 YSYEKL.

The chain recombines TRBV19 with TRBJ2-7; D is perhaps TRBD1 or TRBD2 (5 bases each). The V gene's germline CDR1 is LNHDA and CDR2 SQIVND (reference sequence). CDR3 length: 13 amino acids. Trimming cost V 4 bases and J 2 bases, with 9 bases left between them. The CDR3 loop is CASSTRGPYEQYF. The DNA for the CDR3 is TGTGCCAGTAGTACCCGGGGCCCCTACGAGCAGTACTTC.

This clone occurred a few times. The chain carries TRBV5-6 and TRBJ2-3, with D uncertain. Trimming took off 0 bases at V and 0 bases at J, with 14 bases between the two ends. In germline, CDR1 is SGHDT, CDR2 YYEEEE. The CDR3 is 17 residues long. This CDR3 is CASSLGTLFRSTDTQYF. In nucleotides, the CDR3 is TGTGCCAGCAGCTTGGGGACCCTCTTCCGTAGCACAGATACGCAGTATTTT.

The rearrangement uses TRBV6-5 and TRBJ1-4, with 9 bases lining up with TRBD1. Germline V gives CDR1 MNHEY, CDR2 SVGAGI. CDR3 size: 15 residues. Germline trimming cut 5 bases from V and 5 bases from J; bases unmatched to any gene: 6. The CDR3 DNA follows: TGTGCCAGCAGTCGTACCGGGACAGGGAATGAAAAACTGTTTTTT. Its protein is CASSRTGTGNEKLFF.

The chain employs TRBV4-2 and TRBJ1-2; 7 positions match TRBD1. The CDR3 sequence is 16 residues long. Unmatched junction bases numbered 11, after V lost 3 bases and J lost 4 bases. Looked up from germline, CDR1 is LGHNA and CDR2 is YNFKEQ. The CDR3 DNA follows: TGTGCCAGCAGCCAGCCCCCGACAGGGACCGTCTATGGCTACACCTTC. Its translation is CASSQPPTGTVYGYTF.

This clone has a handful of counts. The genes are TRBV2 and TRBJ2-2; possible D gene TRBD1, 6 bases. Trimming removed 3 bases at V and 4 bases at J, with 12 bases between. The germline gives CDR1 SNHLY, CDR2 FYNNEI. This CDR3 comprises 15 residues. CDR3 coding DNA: TGTGCCAGCAGTGATTTGGCAGGGGTCACCGGGGAGCTGTTTTTT. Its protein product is CASSDLAGVTGELFF. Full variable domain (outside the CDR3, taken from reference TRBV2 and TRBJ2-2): EPEVTQTPSHQVTQMGQEVILRCVPISNHLYFYWYRQILGQKVEFLVSFYNNEISEKSEIFDDQFSVERPDGSNFTLKIRSTKLEDSAMYFCASSDLAGVTGELFFGEGSRLTVL.

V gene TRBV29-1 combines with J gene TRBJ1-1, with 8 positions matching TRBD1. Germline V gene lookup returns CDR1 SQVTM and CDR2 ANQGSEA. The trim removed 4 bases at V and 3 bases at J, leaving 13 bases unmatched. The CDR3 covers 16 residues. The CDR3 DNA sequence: TGCAGCGTTGTCGTTAGGGCCAGGGGGCTGGACACTGAAGCTTTCTTT. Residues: CSVVVRARGLDTEAFF.

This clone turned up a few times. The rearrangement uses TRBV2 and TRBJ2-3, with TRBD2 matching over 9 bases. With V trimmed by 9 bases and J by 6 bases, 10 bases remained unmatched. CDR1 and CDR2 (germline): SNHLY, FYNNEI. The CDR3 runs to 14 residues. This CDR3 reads CARRVPSGADTQYF. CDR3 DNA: TGTGCCAGACGGGTCCCTAGCGGGGCGGATACGCAGTATTTT.

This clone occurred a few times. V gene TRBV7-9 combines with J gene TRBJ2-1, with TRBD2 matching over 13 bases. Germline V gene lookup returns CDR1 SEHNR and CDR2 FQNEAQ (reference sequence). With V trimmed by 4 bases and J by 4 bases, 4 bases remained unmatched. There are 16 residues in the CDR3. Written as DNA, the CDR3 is TGTGCCAGCAGCTGGACGGGACTAGCGGGGTACAATGAGCAGTTCTTC. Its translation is CASSWTGLAGYNEQFF.

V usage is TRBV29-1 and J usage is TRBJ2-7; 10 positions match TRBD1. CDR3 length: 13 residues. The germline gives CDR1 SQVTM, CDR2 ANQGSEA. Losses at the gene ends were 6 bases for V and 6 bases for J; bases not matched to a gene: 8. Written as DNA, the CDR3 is TGCAGCGTGACCGGGACAGGGGCGGGCGAGCAGTACTTC. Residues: CSVTGTGAGEQYF.

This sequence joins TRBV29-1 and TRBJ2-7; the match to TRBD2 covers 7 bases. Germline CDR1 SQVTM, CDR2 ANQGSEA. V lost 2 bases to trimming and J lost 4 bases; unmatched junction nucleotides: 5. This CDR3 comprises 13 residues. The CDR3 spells CSVELAETYEQYF. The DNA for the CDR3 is TGCAGCGTTGAACTAGCGGAGACATACGAGCAGTACTTC.